The rows below give T cell receptor beta chains drawn from one sample of a study of blood T cells in healthy people across ages. TCRdb fed the 5' RACE reads into MiXCR, producing one record per CDR3 protein. Altogether fewer than 900,000 distinct CDR3 sequences are present, about 34% being singletons, with the ten largest covering 13%. The sequenced material came from blood. The receptors shown here come from a man aged 18 to 29 in good health. The CDR3 runs from the conserved cysteine through the conserved F or W. The D gene is left open where the match is weak. Size is stated for part of the rows, as once, few or many counts, or as a class when the clone is expanded.

J: TRBJ1-1; size: few; D: .; V: TRBV5-1; DNA: TGCGCCAGCAGCGCGGGGGGCTCTAACACTGAAGCTTTCTTT; CDR3: CASSAGGSNTEAFF
J: TRBJ2-7; size: many; D: TRBD2; V: TRBV5-1; DNA: TGCGCCAGCAGCTTGGGGTCTAGCGGGGGAGGCTACAATGAGCAGTACTTC; CDR3: CASSLGSSGGGYNEQYF
J: TRBJ2-1; size: many; D: TRBD2; V: TRBV20-1; DNA: TGCAGTGCTGGGGAAAGCGGGGGCATAACAAGAAGCTCCTACAATGAGCAGTTCTTC; CDR3: CSAGESGGITRSSYNEQFF
J: TRBJ2-3; size: few; D: TRBD1; V: TRBV5-6; DNA: TGTGCCAGCAGCTCTACCACAGGGGTAGGGTTCACAGATACGCAGTATTTT; CDR3: CASSSTTGVGFTDTQYF
J: TRBJ2-2; size: .; D: TRBD2; V: TRBV27; DNA: TGTGCCAGCAACAGCGGGGGGGTGAACACCGGGGAGCTGTTTTTT; CDR3: CASNSGGVNTGELFF
J: TRBJ1-4; size: .; D: .; V: TRBV20-1; DNA: TGCAGTGCTAGACGGACAGACACCGAAAAACTGTTTTTT; CDR3: CSARRTDTEKLFF
J: TRBJ2-1; size: few; D: TRBD2; V: TRBV4-1; DNA: TGCGCCAGCAGCCAAGATAGGGCTAGCGGGGGGGTGCAGTTCTTC; CDR3: CASSQDRASGGVQFF
J: TRBJ1-4; size: .; D: .; V: TRBV20-1; DNA: TGCAGTGCTAGAGACCAGGGCGGAGATGAAAAACTGTTTTTT; CDR3: CSARDQGGDEKLFF
J: TRBJ2-3; size: few; D: .; V: TRBV20-1; DNA: TGCAGTGCTAGAGGGGAGGATGGCACAGATACGCAGTATTTT; CDR3: CSARGEDGTDTQYF
J: TRBJ2-3; size: .; D: .; V: TRBV7-9; DNA: TGTGCCAGCAGCACAAATCTGAATCCCCCCACAGATACGCAGTATTTT; CDR3: CASSTNLNPPTDTQYF
J: TRBJ1-1; size: .; D: .; V: TRBV4-3; DNA: TGCGCCAGCAGCCCAAGGTCCTACACTGAAGCTTTCTTT; CDR3: CASSPRSYTEAFF
J: TRBJ2-5; size: many; D: TRBD1; V: TRBV7-2; DNA: TGTGCCAGCAGCTTAATGGGACAGCCGGAGACCCAGTACTTC; CDR3: CASSLMGQPETQYF
J: TRBJ1-6; size: few; D: .; V: TRBV12-3/TRBV12-4; DNA: TGTGCCAGCAGTGCTATGGGACCGATTCCTTATAATTCACCCCTCCACTTT; CDR3: CASSAMGPIPYNSPLHF
J: TRBJ2-7; size: many; D: .; V: TRBV20-1; DNA: TGCAGTGCTAGAGTGCCCCGCGGGGTGATGCACGAGCAGTACTTC; CDR3: CSARVPRGVMHEQYF
J: TRBJ2-7; size: few; D: .; V: TRBV11-2; DNA: TGTGCCAGCAGCTCTCACGTCTACGAGCAGTACTTC; CDR3: CASSSHVYEQYF
J: TRBJ2-3; size: many; D: .; V: TRBV5-1; DNA: TGTGCCAGCAGCCTCACAGGGACTAGCACAGATACGCAGTATTTT; CDR3: CASSLTGTSTDTQYF
J: TRBJ2-1; size: .; D: .; V: TRBV20-1; DNA: TGCAGTGCTAGAAAGGGTGGGGGTGCTGACAATGAGCAGTTCTTC; CDR3: CSARKGGGADNEQFF
J: TRBJ1-6; size: .; D: .; V: TRBV28; DNA: TGTGCCAGCAGTTTACCGGGACGCGGTGATAATTCACCCCTCCACTTT; CDR3: CASSLPGRGDNSPLHF
J: TRBJ1-1; size: .; D: .; V: TRBV20-1; DNA: TGCAGTGCTAGGACCCGGGAGGCTTTCTTT; CDR3: CSARTREAFF
J: TRBJ1-6; size: .; D: TRBD1; V: TRBV25-1; DNA: TGTGCCAGCAGTGAACGCGTCAGGGGGCCTGGATCACCCCTCCACTTT; CDR3: CASSERVRGPGSPLHF
J: TRBJ2-3; size: .; D: .; V: TRBV7-2; DNA: TGTGCCAGCAGTGGGGGGCAACCAGATACGCAGTATTTT; CDR3: CASSGGQPDTQYF
J: TRBJ2-7; size: .; D: .; V: TRBV5-1; DNA: TGCGCCAGCAGCTCCCAGGATTCCGCCTACGAGCAGTACTTC; CDR3: CASSSQDSAYEQYF